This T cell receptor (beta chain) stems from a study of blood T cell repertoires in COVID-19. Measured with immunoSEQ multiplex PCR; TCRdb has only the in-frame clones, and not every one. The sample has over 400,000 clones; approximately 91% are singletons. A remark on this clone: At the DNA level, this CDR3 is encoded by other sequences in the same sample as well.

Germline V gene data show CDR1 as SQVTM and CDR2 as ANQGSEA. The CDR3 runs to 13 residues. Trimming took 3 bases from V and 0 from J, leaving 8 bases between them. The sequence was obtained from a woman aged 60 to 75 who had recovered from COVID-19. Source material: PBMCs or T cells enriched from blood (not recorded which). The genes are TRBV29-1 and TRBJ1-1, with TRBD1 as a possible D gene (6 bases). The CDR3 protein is CSVDRGMNTEAFF. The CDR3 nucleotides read TGCAGCGTTGACAGGGGTATGAACACTGAAGCTTTCTTT.